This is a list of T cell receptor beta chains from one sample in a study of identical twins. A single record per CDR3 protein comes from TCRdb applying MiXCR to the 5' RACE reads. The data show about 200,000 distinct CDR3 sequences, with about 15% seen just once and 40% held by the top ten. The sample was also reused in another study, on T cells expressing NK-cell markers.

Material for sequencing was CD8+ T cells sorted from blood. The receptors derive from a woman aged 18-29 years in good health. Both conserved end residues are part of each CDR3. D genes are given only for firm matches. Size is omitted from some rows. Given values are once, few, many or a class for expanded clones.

TGCAGTGCTAGAGGGACAGGGGAATTTTCACCCCTCCACTTT | CSARGTGEFSPLHF | TRBV20-1 | TRBD1 | TRBJ1-6 | few
TGTGCCACCAGCAGCCCTCAGGGTTTAAGTCCCTACGAGCAGTACTTC | CATSSPQGLSPYEQYF | TRBV15 | NA | TRBJ2-7 | NA
TGCAGTGCTCCTGGACTAGCGGGAGTCTACGAGCAGTACTTC | CSAPGLAGVYEQYF | TRBV20-1 | TRBD2 | TRBJ2-7 | few
TGCGCCAGCAGCCAAGCCTTCTCTTCCATTAACTATGGCTACACCTTC | CASSQAFSSINYGYTF | TRBV4-3 | NA | TRBJ1-2 | NA
TGTGCCAGCAGCTTAGAAGGCGGGAGGCCATACAATGAGCAGTTCTTC | CASSLEGGRPYNEQFF | TRBV11-2 | TRBD2 | TRBJ2-1 | NA
TGCAGTGCTAGAGACTCCGACAGGGCCACTGAAGCTTTCTTT | CSARDSDRATEAFF | TRBV20-1 | TRBD1 | TRBJ1-1 | many
TGTGCCAGCAGCCAAGAAATCGGACTAGCGGGAAATGAGCAGTTCTTC | CASSQEIGLAGNEQFF | TRBV14 | TRBD2 | TRBJ2-1 | NA
TGTGCCAGCAGTTACCGCGGGGGTGGGTTGGCGGAAGAGACCCAGTACTTC | CASSYRGGGLAEETQYF | TRBV6-5 | TRBD2 | TRBJ2-5 | NA
TGTGCCAGCGGGGGACCGAGGAACACTGAAGCTTTCTTT | CASGGPRNTEAFF | TRBV6-2/TRBV6-3 | NA | TRBJ1-1 | NA
TGTGCTAGTGCATCCTACGAGCAGTACTTC | CASASYEQYF | TRBV12-5 | NA | TRBJ2-7 | NA
TGTGCCAGCAGCTTAGCGCCGGGGCTCACAGATACGCAGTATTTT | CASSLAPGLTDTQYF | TRBV7-2 | NA | TRBJ2-3 | few
TGTGCCAGCCCGGGACAGGGAGCAGATACGCAGTATTTT | CASPGQGADTQYF | TRBV2 | TRBD1 | TRBJ2-3 | few
TGCAGCGTTGAATCCGAGCGTAGGGCCGGGGAGCTGTTTTTT | CSVESERRAGELFF | TRBV29-1 | NA | TRBJ2-2 | many
TGTGCCAGCTCTGGAATAGAAGGGCAGGGGGATGAGCAGTTCTTC | CASSGIEGQGDEQFF | TRBV3-1 | TRBD1 | TRBJ2-1 | NA
TGTGCCAGCAGTCCCGGGACGGTTGCCAAAGCCAAAAACATTCAGTACTTC | CASSPGTVAKAKNIQYF | TRBV12-3/TRBV12-4 | NA | TRBJ2-4 | NA